A single sample is the source of the 19 T cell receptor beta chains below, sequenced in a study of CD8 T cells in Susac syndrome. Random hexamers were used to reverse transcribe the RNA input (roughly 0.5 to 1 ug). TCRdb analysed the immunoSEQ multiplex PCR reads with MiXCR anew, one entry per CDR3 protein. In the table there are 150,000 or so distinct CDR3 sequences, 95% of which are singletons. Sequencing input: CD4+ T cells from PBMCs. These receptors all stem from a human donor with Susac syndrome.

The chain is built from TRBV29-1 and TRBJ1-1; D is uncertain. There are 11 residues in the CDR3. The V end lost 3 bases, the J end lost 7 bases, and 9 bases lay between the germline ends. Looked up from germline, CDR1 is SQVTM and CDR2 is ANQGSEA. This CDR3 reads CSVEEAYEAFF. The CDR3 DNA reads as TGCAGCGTTGAGGAAGCCTATGAAGCTTTCTTT.

The rearrangement links TRBV15 to TRBJ2-7; TRBD1 matches 11 bases. V shed 0 bases and J 6 bases; nucleotides not matched to a gene: 7. The CDR3 length is 16 residues. Germline V gene sequence: CDR1 LNHNV, CDR2 YYDKDF (reference sequence). CDR3 coding DNA: TGTGCCACCAGCAGAGAGCGGACAGGGGGCTTGGTCGAGCAGTACTTC. Amino acid sequence: CATSRERTGGLVEQYF.

This clonotype occurred once. The chain has TRBV15 and TRBJ2-7; TRBD1 matches 7 bases. Germline CDR1 is LNHNV and CDR2 is YYDKDF (reference sequence). The junction had 13 bases not matched to a gene; V was cut back by 5 bases and J by 9 bases. The CDR3 extends over 14 amino acids. For the CDR3, the DNA is TGTGCCACCAGCCTAGGGGACAGACCAGTCGGGCAGTACTTC. This sequence encodes CATSLGDRPVGQYF.

V is TRBV20-1 and J is TRBJ1-5; possible D gene TRBD1, 6 bases. V was clipped by 5 bases and J by 8 bases, with 13 bases between them. Germline V gene sequence: CDR1 DFQATT, CDR2 SNEGSKA (reference sequence). This CDR3 region has 12 residues. DNA of the CDR3: TGCAGTGCTGCGGACAGACCGGAGCCCCAGCATTTT. This codes for CSAADRPEPQHF.

The chain links TRBV9 to TRBJ2-1; possible D gene TRBD1, 5 bases. Trimming took off 0 bases at V and 10 bases at J, with 8 bases between the two ends. This CDR3 has 12 residues. Germline V lookup: CDR1 SGDLS, CDR2 YYNGEE. The DNA for the CDR3 is TGTGCCAGCAGCGTAGGGGGCGGCGAGCAGTTCTTC. Translation gives CASSVGGGEQFF.

This chain uses TRBV10-3 with TRBJ1-1, with D possibly being TRBD1 (5 bases). The CDR3 has 12 residues. V was cut by 2 bases and J by 11 bases, with 12 bases left in between. Germline loops: CDR1 ENHRY, CDR2 SYGVKD. The CDR3 protein is CAISEQQGGAFF. DNA for the CDR3: TGTGCCATCAGTGAGCAGCAGGGTGGTGCTTTCTTT.

The V and J genes are TRBV29-1 and TRBJ2-5; tentatively, D is TRBD1 or TRBD2 (5 bases each). The CDR3 sequence is 14 residues long. Trimming shortened V by 8 bases and J by 2 bases, and 18 bases separated the two germline ends. Germline V gene data show CDR1 as SQVTM and CDR2 as ANQGSEA. In DNA, the CDR3 is TGCAGCATACTGGCCCCGGGACGACAAGAGACCCAGTACTTC. Protein product: CSILAPGRQETQYF.

The rearrangement uses TRBV29-1 and TRBJ2-1, with 9 bases lining up with TRBD1. This CDR3 region has 12 residues. V dropped 7 bases and J dropped 3; count of bases not matched to a gene: 1. Germline V gives CDR1 SQVTM, CDR2 ANQGSEA. CDR3 loop: CSGTGDYNEQFF. The CDR3 coding sequence is TGCAGCGGGACAGGGGACTACAATGAGCAGTTCTTC.

This clonotype was picked up a small number of times. The rearrangement joins TRBV4-1 to TRBJ1-4, with 8 bases matching TRBD1. The CDR3 is made up of 16 amino acids. Germline V lookup: CDR1 MGHRA, CDR2 YSYEKL. After removal of 5 bases from V and 3 bases from J, the junction contained 8 bases not matched to a gene. DNA for the CDR3: TGCGCCAGCAGCGTTGCCAGGGGACAGGCTAATGAAAAACTGTTTTTT. This codes for CASSVARGQANEKLFF.

In DNA form, the CDR3 reads TGCAGTGCTAGAGATCAGGGAGGGTGGGGTAGCACTGAAGCTTTCTTT. It translates to CSARDQGGWGSTEAFF. This rearrangement joins TRBV20-1 to TRBJ1-1, with D perhaps TRBD1 (5 bases). Deletions cut 0 bases from V and 4 bases from J, with 18 bases between. This CDR3 is 16 amino acids long. The germline CDR1 and CDR2 sequences are DFQATT and SNEGSKA (reference sequence).

CDR3 nucleotide sequence: TGTGCCAGCAGCGTACACCCGGACCTCAATCAGCCCCAGCATTTT. Protein product: CASSVHPDLNQPQHF. The chain is built from TRBV9 and TRBJ1-5, with D uncertain. There are 15 residues in the CDR3. Germline V lookup: CDR1 SGDLS, CDR2 YYNGEE. Trimming pared 1 base from V and 3 bases from J, leaving 11 bases between.

V is TRBV15 and J is TRBJ1-2, with a tentative D call TRBD1 (5 bases). The V gene lost 0 bases and the J gene lost 7 bases, with 9 bases spanning the gap. This CDR3 has 13 residues. Germline V lookup: CDR1 LNHNV, CDR2 YYDKDF (reference sequence). CDR3: CATSRDPTAGYTF. DNA for the CDR3: TGTGCCACCAGCAGAGACCCGACAGCTGGCTACACCTTC.

The gene calls are TRBV7-2 and TRBJ2-7, with TRBD1 as a possible D gene (5 bases). The CDR3 spans 14 residues. Germline values: CDR1 SGHTA, CDR2 FQGNSA. Trimming took off 4 bases at V and 6 bases at J, with 16 bases between the two ends. The CDR3 is CASSSQTVLSEQYF. Written as DNA, the CDR3 is TGTGCCAGCAGCTCCCAGACAGTTCTCTCCGAGCAGTACTTC.

The CDR3 is CASSLAGVNTGELFF. The CDR3 coding sequence is TGTGCCAGCAGCTTAGCGGGGGTTAACACCGGGGAGCTGTTTTTT. The rearrangement joins TRBV11-2 to TRBJ2-2, with a weak D call TRBD2 (6 bases). CDR3 length equals 15 residues. Per the germline V gene, CDR1 is SGHAT and CDR2 is FQNNGV. V gave up 1 base and J gave up 2 bases, with 8 bases separating them.

The V call is TRBV27, the J call TRBJ2-7, with 8 bases aligning to TRBD1. V lost 6 bases and J lost 1; bases outside the gene matches: 8. The CDR3 runs to 15 residues. Per the germline V gene, CDR1 is MNHEY and CDR2 is SMNVEV (reference sequence). This chain's CDR3 is CASRTDRDRSYEQYF. The CDR3 bases are TGTGCCAGCAGAACGGACAGGGACAGGTCCTACGAGCAGTACTTC.

This chain uses TRBV9 with TRBJ2-3, with 11 positions matching TRBD1. The CDR3 extends over 16 amino acids. Looked up from germline, CDR1 is SGDLS and CDR2 is YYNGEE. Losses at the gene ends were 6 bases for V and 4 bases for J; bases not matched to a gene: 10. CDR3 DNA sequence: TGTGCCAGCACCCCCCGGGACAGGGGGAGGGCAGATACGCAGTATTTT. Translating gives CASTPRDRGRADTQYF.

The chain is built from TRBV12-3 or TRBV12-4 and TRBJ2-7; perhaps TRBD2 as D (5 bases). The CDR3 has 13 residues. V was shortened by 3 bases and J by 6 bases, with 12 bases between the two germline ends. DNA of the CDR3: TGTGCCAGCAGTTTCCGGGGAACGGGCGAGCAGTACTTC. Translating it yields CASSFRGTGEQYF.

The chain joins TRBV7-9 to TRBJ2-7; 9 bases fit TRBD1. Germline trimming cut 5 bases from V and 1 base from J; bases unmatched to any gene: 6. The CDR3 is made up of 15 amino acids. The germline CDR1 and CDR2 sequences are SEHNR and FQNEAQ (reference sequence). The CDR3 loop reads CASSPGGTGSYEQYF. The CDR3, as DNA: TGTGCCAGCAGCCCAGGGGGGACAGGGTCCTACGAGCAGTACTTC. The full variable domain, in which reference TRBV7-9 and TRBJ2-7 provide the parts outside the CDR3, is DTGVSQNPRHKITKRGQNVTFRCDPISEHNRLYWYRQTLGQGPEFLTYFQNEAQLEKSRLLSDRFSAERPKGSFSTLEIQRTEQGDSAMYLCASSPGGTGSYEQYFGPGTRLTVT.

The V and J genes are TRBV18 and TRBJ2-1, with 9 bases aligning to TRBD2. Unmatched junction bases numbered 8, after V lost 1 base and J lost 7 bases. CDR3 length: 16 amino acids. Per the germline V gene, CDR1 is KGHSH and CDR2 is LQKENI. For the CDR3, the DNA is TGTGCCAGCTCACCACTGTTTAGCGGGGGTGGAAATGAGCAGTTCTTC. As protein: CASSPLFSGGGNEQFF.